Reported below is one T cell receptor beta chain. Its cognate antigen is unknown. This sample was taken from a study of beta chain features in type 1 diabetes. Across the whole study: Over all samples combined, over 85,000,000 sorted cells were examined.

Findings of the study overall: People with Type 1 diabetes carried modestly yet significantly shorter TCRB CDR3s in all four CD4+ subsets.

TCRB transcripts that were expressed got sequenced, as all of the isolated RNA had been reverse transcribed. Assay: immunoSEQ multiplex PCR; the TCRdb copy retains only in-frame clones and omits some. The data contain about 660,000 clones, around 15% of them seen just once; the ten biggest clones take up 0.035% to 0.045%. CD45RO/CCR7/CD25/CD127/CD95/CD27 sorting isolated CD4+ naive, central memory, regulatory and stem cell-like memory cells. Sequenced sample: naive CD4+ T cells from blood. The receptor comes from a man between 18 and 29 years old with type 1 diabetes.

CDR3 nucleotide sequence: TGCGCCAGCAGCTTATTTAGCGGGGCGGCCCTAAGTGAGCAGTTCTTC. Translation: CASSLFSGAALSEQFF. V gene TRBV5-1 combines with J gene TRBJ2-1; 8 nucleotides agree with TRBD2. The trim removed 2 bases at V and 9 bases at J, leaving 13 bases unmatched. The germline gives CDR1 SGHRS, CDR2 YFSETQ. This CDR3 has 16 amino acids.